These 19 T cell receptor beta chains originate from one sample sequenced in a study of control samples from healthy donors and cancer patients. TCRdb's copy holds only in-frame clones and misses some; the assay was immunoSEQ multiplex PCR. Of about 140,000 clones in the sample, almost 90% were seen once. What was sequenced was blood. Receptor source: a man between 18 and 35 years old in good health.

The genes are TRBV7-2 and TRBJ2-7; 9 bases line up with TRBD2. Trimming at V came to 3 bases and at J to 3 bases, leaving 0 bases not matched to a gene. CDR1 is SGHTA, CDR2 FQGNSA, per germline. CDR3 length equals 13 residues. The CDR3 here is CASSFSGGYEQYF. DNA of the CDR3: TGTGCCAGCAGCTTTAGCGGGGGCTACGAGCAGTACTTC.

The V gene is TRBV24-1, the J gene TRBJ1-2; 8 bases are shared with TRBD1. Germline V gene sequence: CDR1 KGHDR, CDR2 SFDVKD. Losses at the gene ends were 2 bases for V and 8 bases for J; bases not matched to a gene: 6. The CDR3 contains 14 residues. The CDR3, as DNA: TGTGCCACCAGTGATTGGACAGGGACGCGCGGCTACACCTTC. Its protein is CATSDWTGTRGYTF.

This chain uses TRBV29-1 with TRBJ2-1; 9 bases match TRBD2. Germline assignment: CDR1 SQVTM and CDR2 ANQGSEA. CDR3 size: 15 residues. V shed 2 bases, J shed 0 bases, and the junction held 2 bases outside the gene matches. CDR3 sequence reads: CSVEQRGASYNEQFF. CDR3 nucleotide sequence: TGCAGCGTTGAACAGCGGGGGGCCTCCTACAATGAGCAGTTCTTC.

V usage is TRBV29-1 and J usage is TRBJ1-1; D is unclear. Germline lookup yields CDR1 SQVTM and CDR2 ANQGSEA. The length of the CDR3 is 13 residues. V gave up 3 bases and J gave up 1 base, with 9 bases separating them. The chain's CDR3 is CSVDEGANTEAFF. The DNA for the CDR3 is TGCAGCGTTGACGAAGGAGCGAACACTGAAGCTTTCTTT.

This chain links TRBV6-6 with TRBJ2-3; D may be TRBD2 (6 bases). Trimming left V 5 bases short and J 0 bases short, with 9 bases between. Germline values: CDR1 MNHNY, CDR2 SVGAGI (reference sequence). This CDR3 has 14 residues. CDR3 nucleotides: TGTGCCAGCAGTAAGGACTATAGCACAGATACGCAGTATTTT. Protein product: CASSKDYSTDTQYF.

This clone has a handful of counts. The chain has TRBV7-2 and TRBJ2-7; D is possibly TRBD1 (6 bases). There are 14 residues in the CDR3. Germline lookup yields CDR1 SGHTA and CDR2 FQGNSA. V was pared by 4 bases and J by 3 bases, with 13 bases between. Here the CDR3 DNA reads TGTGCCAGCAGCTATCCGGGACACCGCTACGAGCAGTACTTC. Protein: CASSYPGHRYEQYF.

This chain's CDR3 is CASSQQGIPEQYF. CDR3 DNA: TGTGCCAGCAGCCAACAGGGTATTCCCGAGCAGTACTTC. The chain joins TRBV25-1 to TRBJ2-7, with a possible D match to TRBD1 (6 bases). Trimming took off 6 bases at V and 6 bases at J, with 15 bases between the two ends. Looked up from germline, CDR1 is MGHDK and CDR2 is SYGVNS. This CDR3 comprises 13 residues.

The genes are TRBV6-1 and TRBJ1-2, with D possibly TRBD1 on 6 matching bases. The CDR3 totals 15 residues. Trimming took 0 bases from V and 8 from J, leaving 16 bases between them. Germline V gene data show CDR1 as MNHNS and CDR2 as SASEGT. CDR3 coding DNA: TGTGCCAGCAGTGAAGCTGGTCGGCAGGGGAAGGGCTACACCTTC. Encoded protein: CASSEAGRQGKGYTF.

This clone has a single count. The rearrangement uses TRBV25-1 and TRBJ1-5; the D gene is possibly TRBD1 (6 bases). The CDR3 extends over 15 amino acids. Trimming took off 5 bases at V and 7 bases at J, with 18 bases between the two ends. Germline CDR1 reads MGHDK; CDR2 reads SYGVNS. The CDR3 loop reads CASSPNTGGHQPQHF. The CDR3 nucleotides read TGTGCCAGCAGTCCAAATACTGGGGGGCACCAGCCCCAGCATTTT.

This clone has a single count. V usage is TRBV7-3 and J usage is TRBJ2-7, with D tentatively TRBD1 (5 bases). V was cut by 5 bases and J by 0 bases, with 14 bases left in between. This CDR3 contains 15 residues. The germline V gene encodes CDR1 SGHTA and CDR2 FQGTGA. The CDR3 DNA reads TGTGCCAGCAGCGCGACCTCTGACAGCTCCTACGAGCAGTACTTC. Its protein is CASSATSDSSYEQYF. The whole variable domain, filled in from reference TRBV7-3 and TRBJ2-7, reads GAGVSQTPSNKVTEKGKYVELRCDPISGHTALYWYRQSLGQGPEFLIYFQGTGAADDSGLPNDRFFAVRPEGSVSTLKIQRTERGDSAVYLCASSATSDSSYEQYFGPGTRLTVT.

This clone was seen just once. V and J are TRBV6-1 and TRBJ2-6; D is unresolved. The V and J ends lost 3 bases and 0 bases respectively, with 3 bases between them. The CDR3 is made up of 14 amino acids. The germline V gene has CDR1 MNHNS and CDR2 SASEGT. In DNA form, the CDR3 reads TGTGCCAGCAGTGAGCTCTCTGGGGCCAACGTCCTGACTTTC. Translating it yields CASSELSGANVLTF.

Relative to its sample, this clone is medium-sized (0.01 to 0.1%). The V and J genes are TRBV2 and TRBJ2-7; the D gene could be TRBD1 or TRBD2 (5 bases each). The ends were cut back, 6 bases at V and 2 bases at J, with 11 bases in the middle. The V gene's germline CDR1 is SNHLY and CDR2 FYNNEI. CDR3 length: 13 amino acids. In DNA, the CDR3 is TGTGCCAGCAGGATTAGGGACGCCTACGAGCAGTACTTC. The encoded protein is CASRIRDAYEQYF.

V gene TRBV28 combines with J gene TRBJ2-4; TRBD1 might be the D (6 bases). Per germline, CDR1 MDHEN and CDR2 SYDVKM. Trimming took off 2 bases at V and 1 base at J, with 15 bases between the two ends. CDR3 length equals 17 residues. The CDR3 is CASSLPEGVWAKNIQYF. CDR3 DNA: TGTGCCAGCAGTTTACCAGAGGGGGTGTGGGCCAAAAACATTCAGTACTTC.

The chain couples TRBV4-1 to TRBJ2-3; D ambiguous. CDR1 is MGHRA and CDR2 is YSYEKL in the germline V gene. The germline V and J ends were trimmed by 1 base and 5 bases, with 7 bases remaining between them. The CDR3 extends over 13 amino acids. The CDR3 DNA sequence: TGCGCCAGCAGCCAAGTTGGTGGAGATACGCAGTATTTT. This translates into CASSQVGGDTQYF.

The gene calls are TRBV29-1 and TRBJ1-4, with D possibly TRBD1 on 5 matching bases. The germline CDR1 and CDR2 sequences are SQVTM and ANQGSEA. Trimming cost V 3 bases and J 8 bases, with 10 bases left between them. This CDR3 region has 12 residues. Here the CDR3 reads CSVETGHEKLFF. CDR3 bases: TGCAGCGTTGAGACGGGGCACGAAAAACTGTTTTTT.

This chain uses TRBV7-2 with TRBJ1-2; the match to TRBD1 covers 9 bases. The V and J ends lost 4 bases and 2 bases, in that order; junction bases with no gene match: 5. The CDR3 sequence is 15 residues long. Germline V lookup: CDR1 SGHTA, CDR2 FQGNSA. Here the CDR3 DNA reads TGTGCCAGCAGCTCCCGCGGGACAGGGAACTATGGCTACACCTTC. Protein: CASSSRGTGNYGYTF.

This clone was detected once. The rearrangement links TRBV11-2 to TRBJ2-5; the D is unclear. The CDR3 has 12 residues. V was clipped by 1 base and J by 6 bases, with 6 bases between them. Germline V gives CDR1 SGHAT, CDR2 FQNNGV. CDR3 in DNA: TGTGCCAGCAGCTTAGGCGTACAGACCCAGTACTTC. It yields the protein CASSLGVQTQYF.

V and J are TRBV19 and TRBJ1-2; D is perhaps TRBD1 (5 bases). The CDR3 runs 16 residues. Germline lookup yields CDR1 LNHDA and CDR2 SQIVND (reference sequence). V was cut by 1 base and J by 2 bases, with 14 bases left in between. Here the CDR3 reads CASSIARGLKNYGYTF. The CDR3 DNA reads TGTGCCAGTAGTATAGCGCGGGGCCTCAAAAACTATGGCTACACCTTC.

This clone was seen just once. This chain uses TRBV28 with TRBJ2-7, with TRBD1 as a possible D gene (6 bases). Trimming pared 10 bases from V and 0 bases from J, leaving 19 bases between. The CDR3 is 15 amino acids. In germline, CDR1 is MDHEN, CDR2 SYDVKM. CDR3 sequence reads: CAIASGQHSSYEQYF. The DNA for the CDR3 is TGTGCCATCGCATCCGGACAGCACAGCTCCTACGAGCAGTACTTC.